The 7 T cell receptor beta chains below all came from one sample that was sequenced in a study of monozygotic twins with cystic fibrosis. The repertoire was sequenced with immunoSEQ multiplex PCR; TCRdb's copy has only in-frame clones and lacks some. The sample has some 15,000 clones, more than 75% seen once; the top ten hold about 1%. The sequenced sample consisted of blood. These receptors came from a boy aged 10-17 years with cystic fibrosis.

The genes are TRBV7-2 and TRBJ2-2; possible D gene TRBD2, 7 bases. With 6 bases removed from V and 3 bases from J, the gap between germline ends came to 26 bases. The length of the CDR3 is 19 residues. Germline V CDR1 and CDR2: SGHTA, FQGNSA. CDR3 amino acids: CASSPYLRGGQLDTGELFF. The DNA of the CDR3 is TGTGCCAGCAGTCCCTACTTAAGGGGGGGCCAATTAGACACCGGGGAGCTGTTTTTT.

V is TRBV9 and J is TRBJ1-1; TRBD1 agrees at 7 bases. Germline V lookup: CDR1 SGDLS, CDR2 YYNGEE. The CDR3 has 15 amino acids. The V gene end was trimmed by 3 bases and the J gene end by 4 bases; junction bases not matched to a gene: 9. DNA of the CDR3: TGTGCCAGCAGCGAGGGGGTACAGGGGTCCACTGAAGCTTTCTTT. Translation: CASSEGVQGSTEAFF.

CDR3 amino acids: CASSDGENQPQHF. CDR3 nucleotide sequence: TGTGCCAGCAGTGACGGGGAGAATCAGCCCCAGCATTTT. The V call is TRBV6-1, the J call TRBJ1-5; D call uncertain. Germline assignment: CDR1 MNHNS and CDR2 SASEGT. This CDR3 comprises 13 residues. Between the trimmed V and J ends, which lost 3 bases and 4 bases, there was a span of 7 bases.

The chain has TRBV27 and TRBJ2-7; tentatively, D is TRBD2 (6 bases). Germline V CDR1 and CDR2: MNHEY, SMNVEV (reference sequence). The CDR3 contains 17 residues. Trimming stripped 2 bases from V and 4 bases from J, with 21 bases between. The CDR3 reads CASSLSPGSRSWYEQYF. The DNA of the CDR3 is TGTGCCAGCAGTTTAAGTCCCGGGAGTCGGAGTTGGTACGAGCAGTACTTC.

The V gene is TRBV5-6, the J gene TRBJ1-4; 7 positions agree with TRBD1. V shed 3 bases and J 8 bases; nucleotides not matched to a gene: 16. This CDR3 comprises 17 residues. Per the germline V gene, CDR1 is SGHDT and CDR2 is YYEEEE. CDR3: CASSYAPSGTVAEKLFF. CDR3 DNA sequence: TGTGCCAGCAGCTACGCTCCTTCCGGGACAGTGGCCGAAAAACTGTTTTTT.

This clone was seen only a few times. The V and J genes are TRBV4-1 and TRBJ1-1; 7 positions agree with TRBD1. This CDR3 has 15 residues. The germline gives CDR1 MGHRA, CDR2 YSYEKL. V dropped 0 bases and J dropped 3; count of bases not matched to a gene: 4. CDR3 sequence: CASSQDEGAYTEAFF. Written as DNA, the CDR3 is TGCGCCAGCAGCCAAGATGAGGGGGCGTACACTGAAGCTTTCTTT.

The CDR3 DNA sequence: TGTGCCAGCAGTTACGTCGAGACAGGGGGCTCCGAGTACTTC. Its translation: CASSYVETGGSEYF. This chain links TRBV2 with TRBJ2-7; 10 bases are shared with TRBD1. Germline V gene lookup returns CDR1 SNHLY and CDR2 FYNNEI. With 5 bases clipped from V and 11 bases from J, the junction kept 12 bases outside the gene matches. CDR3 length: 14 residues.